The 22 T cell receptor beta chains below come from one sample, sequenced in a study of T cells in Graves' hyperthyroidism and ophthalmopathy. Amplified regions were TCR beta CDR3 sequences from RNA transcripts. In the first-round RT-PCR of the TCR CDR3, the HTBI primer set was used. TCRdb re-derived calls from the multiplex PCR reads in MiXCR, one entry per CDR3 protein. Among approximately 510,000 distinct CDR3 sequences, around 20% were seen once, and the ten largest hold about a quarter. Sample: blood. These receptors came from a man aged 18 to 30 with Graves' hyperthyroidism.

The sample holds many counts of this clonotype. The chain joins TRBV6-5 to TRBJ1-3; D ambiguous. V was cut by 0 bases and J by 3 bases, with 6 bases left in between. In germline, CDR1 is MNHEY, CDR2 SVGAGI. This CDR3 is built from 14 residues. The chain's CDR3 is CASSYSLSGNTIYF. In DNA, the CDR3 is TGTGCCAGCAGTTACTCTTTAAGTGGAAACACCATATATTTT.

This clonotype was recorded at least ten times. The chain couples TRBV15 to TRBJ1-1, with D possibly matching TRBD1 (5 bases). Trimming took 5 bases from V and 1 from J, leaving 14 bases between them. Germline lookup yields CDR1 LNHNV and CDR2 YYDKDF (reference sequence). This CDR3 has 15 amino acids. The CDR3: CATSSTITGNTEAFF. CDR3 coding DNA: TGTGCCACCAGCTCAACAATTACAGGGAACACTGAAGCTTTCTTT.

In this sample, this clonotype turned up many times. The V and J genes are TRBV11-2 and TRBJ2-2; D unresolved. The V gene's germline CDR1 is SGHAT and CDR2 FQNNGV. The CDR3 is 14 amino acids. V dropped 1 base and J dropped 6 bases, with 9 bases sitting between them. The CDR3 sequence: CASSLGESSGELFF. As DNA, the CDR3 is TGTGCCAGCAGCTTAGGAGAGAGTTCCGGGGAGCTGTTTTTT.

The J gene is TRBJ1-3, the V gene TRBV28; 7 bases are a match to TRBD1. CDR1 is MDHEN and CDR2 is SYDVKM in the germline V gene. V shed 5 bases and J 1 base; nucleotides not matched to a gene: 8. The CDR3 loop spans 16 amino acids. The CDR3 nucleotides are TGTGCCAGCAGTCTGATACCAGGGGGTTCTGGAAACACCATATATTTT. It specifies CASSLIPGGSGNTIYF.

This clonotype was seen more than once but under ten times. The chain couples TRBV5-1 to TRBJ1-1; D not certain. The CDR3 length is 15 residues. CDR1 is SGHRS and CDR2 is YFSETQ in the germline V gene. V was trimmed by 4 bases and J by 11 bases, leaving 24 bases between them. Written as DNA, the CDR3 is TGCGCCAGCAGCCCCTCGGTTGGCAAACCCCGAATCGCTTTCTTT. Its protein is CASSPSVGKPRIAFF.

This clonotype occurred a few times. The chain carries TRBV20-1 and TRBJ2-5; TRBD1 might be the D (5 bases). Germline CDR1 is DFQATT and CDR2 is SNEGSKA (reference sequence). V lost 0 bases and J lost 4, with 12 bases in between. This CDR3 is 14 amino acids long. CDR3 nucleotide sequence: TGCAGTGCTAGAGATTTTAGGGGTACAGAGACCCAGTACTTC. Protein product: CSARDFRGTETQYF.

This clonotype appeared many times. The chain is built from TRBV28 and TRBJ2-5, with 7 bases identical to TRBD1. J gave up 5 bases and V 3 bases, and 21 bases lay outside the gene matches. Germline lookup yields CDR1 MDHEN and CDR2 SYDVKM. This CDR3 is 19 amino acids long. The CDR3: CASSLWNWSPGQSGETQYF. In DNA, the CDR3 is TGTGCCAGCAGTTTGTGGAATTGGTCGCCGGGACAGTCAGGGGAGACCCAGTACTTC.

The table lists this clonotype with many counts. This may be a read error, as it is one base from a much larger clone. This chain connects TRBV12-5 to TRBJ2-4, with D unclear. The V gene's germline CDR1 is LGHNT and CDR2 FRNRAP. The CDR3 totals 16 residues. The CDR3 loop is CASGLVTVGRKNIKYF. CDR3 bases: TGTGCTAGTGGTTTGGTAACTGTCGGGCGCAAAAACATTAAGTACTTC. Full variable domain (remainder filled in from reference TRBV12-5 and TRBJ2-4): DARVTQTPRHKVTEMGQEVTMRCQPILGHNTVFWYRQTMMQGLELLAYFRNRAPLDDSGMPKDRFSAEMPDATLATLKIQPSEPRDSAVYFCASGLVTVGRKNIKYFGAGTRLSVL.

This clonotype has at least ten counts. This sequence joins TRBV7-2 and TRBJ2-5, with a possible D match to TRBD1 (5 bases). V shed 1 base and J shed 1 base, with 7 bases lying between them. Germline assignment: CDR1 SGHTA and CDR2 FQGNSA. This CDR3 region has 14 residues. In nucleotides, the CDR3 is TGTGCCAGCAGCTTAGTAGGGGCCCAAGAGACCCAGTACTTC. Translation: CASSLVGAQETQYF.

This clonotype was picked up many times. The V gene is TRBV28, the J gene TRBJ2-2; TRBD1 might be the D (8 bases). Germline CDR1 reads MDHEN; CDR2 reads SYDVKM. V lost 5 bases and J lost 7, with 14 bases in between. The CDR3 is 14 residues long. DNA of the CDR3: TGTGCCAGCAGTCACAGGGGGGGTTACGGGGAGCTGTTTTTT. Translated, it gives CASSHRGGYGELFF.

The chain joins TRBV7-8 to TRBJ1-1; D remains unclear. The CDR3 extends over 15 amino acids. The germline V and J ends were trimmed by 4 bases and 6 bases, with 18 bases remaining between them. CDR1 SGHVS and CDR2 FQNEAQ come from the germline V gene. The CDR3 sequence: CASSSRGAVLSEAFF. DNA of the CDR3: TGTGCCAGCAGCTCACGGGGAGCGGTTTTGTCTGAAGCTTTCTTT.

The V call is TRBV6-1, the J call TRBJ1-6; a weak D match, TRBD1 (6 bases). Germline CDR1 and CDR2: MNHNS and SASEGT. The CDR3 totals 15 residues. Trimming removed 8 bases from V and 6 bases from J, with 17 bases in between. The chain's CDR3 is CASSPRIGGNSPLHF. The CDR3 DNA sequence: TGTGCCAGCTCTCCTAGGATAGGGGGTAATTCACCCCTCCACTTT.

The chain is built from TRBV4-1 and TRBJ2-5; no firm D call. CDR3 size: 14 residues. V dropped 4 bases and J dropped 0 bases, with 9 bases sitting between them. Germline-derived CDR1 and CDR2 are MGHRA and YSYEKL. CDR3 DNA: TGCGCCAGCAGCCCCCCCCGTAACCAAGAGACCCAGTACTTC. It encodes CASSPPRNQETQYF.

In its sample, this clonotype was seen many times. The chain recombines TRBV5-1 with TRBJ1-5; D may be TRBD1 (6 bases). Germline values: CDR1 SGHRS, CDR2 YFSETQ. Between the trimmed V and J ends, which lost 0 bases and 9 bases, there was a span of 13 bases. The CDR3 extends over 14 amino acids. CDR3 nucleotides: TGCGCCAGCAGCTTGGTGGGGGGACAATGGCCCCAGCATTTT. This sequence encodes CASSLVGGQWPQHF. Full variable domain (remainder filled in from reference TRBV5-1 and TRBJ1-5): KAGVTQTPRYLIKTRGQQVTLSCSPISGHRSVSWYQQTPGQGLQFLFEYFSETQRNKGNFPGRFSGRQFSNSRSEMNVSTLELGDSALYLCASSLVGGQWPQHFGDGTRLSIL.

This clonotype was counted ten times or more. The rearrangement uses TRBV7-2 and TRBJ1-2, with D unresolved. This CDR3 region has 12 residues. The V gene lost 7 bases and the J gene lost 6 bases, with 12 bases spanning the gap. Germline assignment: CDR1 SGHTA and CDR2 FQGNSA. For the CDR3, the DNA is TGTGCCAGCACCCCGAGCGGGGATGGCTACACCTTC. Its protein product is CASTPSGDGYTF.

In this sample, this clonotype turned up many times. The chain combines TRBV11-2 with TRBJ1-3; TRBD1 is a possible D gene (5 bases). The germline V gene has CDR1 SGHAT and CDR2 FQNNGV. The CDR3 sequence is 16 residues long. The V end lost 6 bases, the J end lost 0 bases, and 15 bases lay between the germline ends. CDR3 nucleotides: TGTGCCAGCAGTTCCGCTGGGGGTGACTCTGGAAACACCATATATTTT. Its protein product is CASSSAGGDSGNTIYF.

There are many counts of this clonotype. The rearrangement uses TRBV12-3 or TRBV12-4 and TRBJ1-2; D is ambiguous. V was trimmed by 6 bases and J by 8 bases, leaving 7 bases between them. The CDR3 contains 10 residues. CDR3 residues: CASRGWGYTF. DNA of the CDR3: TGTGCCAGCAGGGGGTGGGGCTACACCTTC.

In regard to this clonotype: The CDR3 does not close with the conserved phenylalanine or tryptophan, likely indicating a read error. The chain couples TRBV24-1 to TRBJ1-2; a possible D gene is TRBD1 (5 bases). CDR1 and CDR2 from the germline V gene are KGHDR and SFDVKD. Trimming took off 4 bases at V and 5 bases at J, with 10 bases between the two ends. The CDR3 length is 13 residues. CDR3 nucleotides: TGTGCCACCAGTGACGAGACAGCTTATGGCTACACCTAC. It codes for CATSDETAYGYTY.

This clonotype came up a few times. The chain uses TRBV6-1 and TRBJ1-2; no clear D. Trimming cost V 0 bases and J 1 base, with 6 bases left between them. CDR1 MNHNS and CDR2 SASEGT come from the germline V gene. The CDR3 is made up of 14 amino acids. For the CDR3, the DNA is TGTGCCAGCAGTGAAGCTGACTTTAACTATGGCTACACCTTC. This translates into CASSEADFNYGYTF.

The chain employs TRBV12-3 or TRBV12-4 and TRBJ1-2; 8 bases align to TRBD1. The CDR3 has 12 residues. V was clipped by 5 bases and J by 8 bases; unmatched bases: 4. The CDR3 here is CASSGQGSGYTF. The CDR3 DNA reads as TGTGCCAGCAGTGGACAGGGAAGCGGCTACACCTTC.

This clonotype was seen ten or more times. This chain uses TRBV30 with TRBJ2-5, with a tentative D call TRBD1 (6 bases). Germline loops: CDR1 GTSNPN, CDR2 SVGIG (reference sequence). Deletions cut 8 bases from V and 4 bases from J, with 11 bases between. CDR3 length: 11 amino acids. The CDR3 coding sequence is TGTGCCGGGCTCAGGGGAGAGACCCAGTACTTC. It codes for CAGLRGETQYF.

In this sample, this clonotype turned up many times. The chain uses TRBV28 and TRBJ2-5; 8 positions match TRBD2. Germline-derived CDR1 and CDR2 are MDHEN and SYDVKM. This CDR3 contains 15 residues. The V gene end was trimmed by 5 bases and the J gene end by 5 bases; junction bases not matched to a gene: 10. CDR3 nucleotides: TGTGCCAGCAGTCCTCAACGACCGGGAGGGGAGACCCAGTACTTC. Translating it yields CASSPQRPGGETQYF.